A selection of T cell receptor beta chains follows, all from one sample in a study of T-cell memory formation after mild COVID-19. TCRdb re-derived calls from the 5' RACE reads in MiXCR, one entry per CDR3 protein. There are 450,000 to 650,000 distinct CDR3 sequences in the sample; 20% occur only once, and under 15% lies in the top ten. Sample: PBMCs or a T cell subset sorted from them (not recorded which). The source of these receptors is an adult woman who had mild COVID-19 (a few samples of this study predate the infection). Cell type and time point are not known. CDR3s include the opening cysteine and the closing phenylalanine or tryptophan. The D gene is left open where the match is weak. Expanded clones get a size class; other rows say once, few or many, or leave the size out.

TGTGCCAGCAGTATTCGATATAGCAATCAGCCCCAGCATTTT,CASSIRYSNQPQHF,.,TRBJ1-5,.,TRBV6-5
TGTGCCAGCAAGAGGGACACCACCTATGGCTACACCTTC,CASKRDTTYGYTF,.,TRBJ1-2,few,TRBV28
TGTGCCAGCAGCCCCAGGAGTCGCACTGAAGCTTTCTTT,CASSPRSRTEAFF,.,TRBJ1-1,.,TRBV9
TGTGCCAGCAGCTTAATACGGCTCCGTAGGGGGAATGAGCAGTTCTTC,CASSLIRLRRGNEQFF,.,TRBJ2-1,.,TRBV11-2
TGCGCCAGCAGCCAAGTAGTAGGACTAGCAGATTCAAGCTCCTACAATGAGCAGTTCTTC,CASSQVVGLADSSSYNEQFF,TRBD2,TRBJ2-1,.,TRBV4-3
TGCGCCAGCAGGGAGACAGGGGGGACAGATACGCAGTATTTT,CASRETGGTDTQYF,TRBD1,TRBJ2-3,few,TRBV4-1
TGCGCCAGCAGCCTATCTAGCGGGAGGGCCAGTGAGCAGTACTTC,CASSLSSGRASEQYF,TRBD2,TRBJ2-7,.,TRBV4-3
TGCAGCGCTAGTCCGCAGGTACCCTACAATGAGCAGTTCTTC,CSASPQVPYNEQFF,.,TRBJ2-1,few,TRBV29-1
TGTGCCAGCAGTTTAGCCAGGCCGGACATTCAGTACTTC,CASSLARPDIQYF,.,TRBJ2-4,.,TRBV12-3/TRBV12-4
TGTGCCAGCAGCTTATCCCCGGACAGGGGAAATCAGCCCCAGCATTTT,CASSLSPDRGNQPQHF,TRBD1,TRBJ1-5,.,TRBV7-8
TGTGCCAGCAGCCTCTCGCCCTCTCCCGGCACTGAAGCTTTCTTT,CASSLSPSPGTEAFF,.,TRBJ1-1,.,TRBV9
TGTGCCAGCAGTTTTACGGTTTTGGGGGGGCTAGCGGGAGCCTACGAGCAGTACTTC,CASSFTVLGGLAGAYEQYF,TRBD2,TRBJ2-7,few,TRBV27
TGTGCCACTTCGGACAGGGGTGGGACTGAAGCTTTCTTT,CATSDRGGTEAFF,TRBD1,TRBJ1-1,few,TRBV19
TGCAGTGCTAGAGGTTGGAATGAAAAACTGTTTTTT,CSARGWNEKLFF,.,TRBJ1-4,.,TRBV20-1
TGTGCCAGCAGCCCCGGACAGGGTTGGGCCGGGGAGCTGTTTTTT,CASSPGQGWAGELFF,TRBD1,TRBJ2-2,few,TRBV5-8
TGTGCCAGCAGGAAGCCGGGACAGCAAGAGACCCAGTACTTC,CASRKPGQQETQYF,TRBD1,TRBJ2-5,.,TRBV5-5
TGCGCCAGCAGCCCGGGACAGAACACAGATACGCAGTATTTT,CASSPGQNTDTQYF,TRBD1,TRBJ2-3,many,TRBV5-1
TGCGCCAGCAGCGTGACTAGCACCCAGGGCGGGGAGCTGTTTTTT,CASSVTSTQGGELFF,TRBD2,TRBJ2-2,.,TRBV5-1
TGTGCCAGCAGCGGTAGCGGGAGAGTCAGACCCTACGAGCAGTACTTC,CASSGSGRVRPYEQYF,TRBD2,TRBJ2-7,.,TRBV7-9
TGTGCCAGCAGAGAGGAACGTTATGAGCAGTTCTTC,CASREERYEQFF,.,TRBJ2-1,.,TRBV2
TGTGCCACCAGAACCGGGACAGCGAACGATGGCTACACCTTC,CATRTGTANDGYTF,TRBD1,TRBJ1-2,few,TRBV15
TGTGCCAGCATCGGTCCGCTTGCTCGGAATGAGCAGTTCTTC,CASIGPLARNEQFF,.,TRBJ2-1,.,TRBV6-1
TGTGCCAGCAGCCCCTCCGCTCCCTACGAGCAGTACTTC,CASSPSAPYEQYF,.,TRBJ2-7,.,TRBV11-2
TGCAGCGCGGTGCGGGGTTTAGGAGAGACCCAGTACTTC,CSAVRGLGETQYF,.,TRBJ2-5,.,TRBV29-1
TGTGCCTGGGACGAAAGCGGGGGGCCCCAAGAGACCCAGTACTTC,CAWDESGGPQETQYF,TRBD2,TRBJ2-5,.,TRBV30
TGTGCCAGCAGTCATAGCGGGACCCGTCGAGGAGAAGAGACCCAGTACTTC,CASSHSGTRRGEETQYF,TRBD2,TRBJ2-5,few,TRBV2
TGTGCCAGCAGCTTAGTTACGCAGAAAGAGACCCAGTACTTC,CASSLVTQKETQYF,.,TRBJ2-5,.,TRBV11-2
TGTGCCAGCTCACCCGGGACCTACCCCGTGGACGCGCAGTATTTT,CASSPGTYPVDAQYF,.,TRBJ2-3,.,TRBV18
TGTGCCAGCAGCCCCCCCCGACTAGCGGGCCGCTTAGGGAATGAGCAGTTCTTC,CASSPPRLAGRLGNEQFF,TRBD2,TRBJ2-1,.,TRBV7-9
TGTGCCAGCAGTAGGCCAGATACGCAGTATTTT,CASSRPDTQYF,.,TRBJ2-3,few,TRBV12-3/TRBV12-4
TGTGCCAGCAGTCCGGGGGGGTTCTCCTACAATGAGCAGTTCTTC,CASSPGGFSYNEQFF,TRBD2,TRBJ2-1,.,TRBV2
TGTGCCAGCAGCGTGGGACAGGGTCGTCGGGAGCAGTACTTC,CASSVGQGRREQYF,TRBD1,TRBJ2-7,few,TRBV9
TGTGCCAGCAGTCGACAGGTCTCTGGAAACACCATATATTTT,CASSRQVSGNTIYF,.,TRBJ1-3,few,TRBV12-3/TRBV12-4
TGCAGTGCTAGACGGGCGGGGGTTAACAATGAGCAGTTCTTC,CSARRAGVNNEQFF,TRBD2,TRBJ2-1,few,TRBV20-1
TGCGCCAGCAGCCCCTCAAGGGCAGGGAGTGGAAACACCATATATTTT,CASSPSRAGSGNTIYF,.,TRBJ1-3,few,TRBV5-1
TGTGCCAGCAGCCCATTCAGGGTGGATACGCAGTATTTT,CASSPFRVDTQYF,.,TRBJ2-3,.,TRBV14
TGTGCCAGCAGCCTAACGGGACAGGGTGAGAAACTGTTTTTT,CASSLTGQGEKLFF,TRBD1,TRBJ1-4,.,TRBV7-2